What follows are 27 T cell receptor beta chains derived from one specimen sequenced in a study of blood T cells in healthy people across ages. Sample-barcoded 5' priming and a J-beta primer mix drove a second PCR of roughly 7 to 11 cycles. TCRdb reprocessed the 5' RACE reads with MiXCR, giving one entry per CDR3 protein. The profile covers just over 1 million distinct CDR3 sequences, with under 55% appearing a single time and approximately 17% taken by the ten largest. What was sequenced was blood. These receptor sequences come from a woman aged 55-69 years in good health.

About this clonotype: An end of the junction does not agree with germline; a read error may underlie this. This chain links TRBV7-2 with TRBJ2-1; D unresolved. Germline V gene data show CDR1 as SGHTA and CDR2 as FQGNSA. CDR3 size: 15 residues. The CDR3 loop is CASSSQRSSNNEQFF. The CDR3 region has the DNA TGTGCCAGCAGCTCTCAGCGATCCTCCAACAATGAGCAGTTCTTC.

This clonotype has just a few counts. The V call is TRBV7-2, the J call TRBJ2-3, with TRBD1 matching over 7 bases. J gave up 2 bases and V 5 bases, and 7 bases lay outside the gene matches. The germline V gene has CDR1 SGHTA and CDR2 FQGNSA. The CDR3 extends over 15 amino acids. In DNA, the CDR3 is TGTGCCAGCAGCCGGCGACAGGGCTACACAGATACGCAGTATTTT. It translates to CASSRRQGYTDTQYF.

This sequence joins TRBV4-2 and TRBJ1-4; D might be TRBD1 (5 bases). Per germline, CDR1 LGHNA and CDR2 YNFKEQ. Trimming took 0 bases from V and 8 from J, leaving 28 bases between them. The CDR3 extends over 20 amino acids. CDR3 protein: CASSQDAGVGRGSTREKLFF. DNA for the CDR3: TGTGCCAGCAGCCAAGATGCTGGGGTTGGACGGGGGTCGACCAGGGAAAAACTGTTTTTT.

A few counts support this clonotype. CDR3 residues: CASSLVRFDEQYF. For the CDR3, the DNA is TGTGCCAGCAGCTTAGTCAGGTTTGACGAGCAGTACTTC. The rearrangement joins TRBV7-9 to TRBJ2-5, with D unclear. Near its end, the DNA agrees better with TRBJ2-7, so the J call may be wrong. CDR1 is SEHNR and CDR2 is FQNEAQ in the germline V gene (reference sequence). This CDR3 has 13 amino acids.

The chain links TRBV6-5 to TRBJ2-2; D is uncertain. V lost 10 bases, J lost 0 bases, and 9 bases lay in between. Germline V gene lookup returns CDR1 MNHEY and CDR2 SVGAGI. This CDR3 region has 13 residues. The CDR3 nucleotides are TGTGCCACCCTATCAACGAACACCGGGGAGCTGTTTTTT. It codes for CATLSTNTGELFF.

The chain combines TRBV29-1 with TRBJ2-3, with TRBD1 matching 7 bases. V was pared by 0 bases and J by 3 bases, with 6 bases of the junction left unmatched. The CDR3 loop spans 15 amino acids. CDR1 and CDR2 (germline): SQVTM, ANQGSEA. For the CDR3, the DNA is TGCAGCGTTGAAGATTTAGGGGGCGGTACAGATACGCAGTATTTT. It specifies CSVEDLGGGTDTQYF.

The chain uses TRBV30 and TRBJ2-7, with D unresolved. Germline V CDR1 and CDR2: GTSNPN, SVGIG (reference sequence). The length of the CDR3 is 14 residues. V lost 1 base and J 0 bases, leaving 10 bases between the germline ends. The CDR3 here is CAWSATLTSYEQYF. CDR3 in DNA: TGTGCCTGGAGTGCTACCTTAACCTCCTACGAGCAGTACTTC.

V is TRBV27 and J is TRBJ1-1; 8 nucleotides agree with TRBD1. V lost 4 bases, J lost 5 bases, and 9 bases stayed unmatched. The germline CDR1 and CDR2 sequences are MNHEY and SMNVEV (reference sequence). There are 15 residues in the CDR3. CDR3: CASSYVRTGNTEAFF. For the CDR3, the DNA is TGTGCCAGCAGTTACGTGAGGACAGGGAATACTGAAGCTTTCTTT.

This clonotype appeared a few times. The chain joins TRBV9 to TRBJ2-5; D assignment may be TRBD1 or TRBD2 (5 bases each). The CDR3 runs to 15 residues. Germline V gives CDR1 SGDLS, CDR2 YYNGEE. V dropped 0 bases and J dropped 5 bases, with 14 bases sitting between them. In DNA form, the CDR3 reads TGTGCCAGCAGCGTAGAAGGGACCCCCCTGGAGACCCAGTACTTC. The encoded protein is CASSVEGTPLETQYF.

This clonotype has only a few counts. In DNA form, the CDR3 reads TGTGCCAGCAGTGCATTCAAGGGACAGCAGTACTTC. Its translation: CASSAFKGQQYF. The rearrangement joins TRBV28 to TRBJ2-7, with D perhaps matching TRBD1 or TRBD2 (5 bases each). CDR1 and CDR2 (germline): MDHEN, SYDVKM. Trimming removed 5 bases at V and 8 bases at J, with 13 bases between. The CDR3 has 12 residues.

The table lists this clonotype with a few counts. The CDR3 spells CASSPGDRSNQPQHF. In DNA, the CDR3 is TGTGCCAGCAGCCCGGGGGATAGGAGCAATCAGCCCCAGCATTTT. The chain uses TRBV5-5 and TRBJ1-5, with D possibly matching TRBD1 (5 bases). Trimming took off 4 bases at V and 1 base at J, with 12 bases between the two ends. Germline loops: CDR1 SGHKS, CDR2 YYEKEE (reference sequence). The CDR3 has 15 residues.

The chain employs TRBV5-6 and TRBJ2-3; D tentatively reads TRBD1 or TRBD2 (5 bases each). Germline V gene lookup returns CDR1 SGHDT and CDR2 YYEEEE. Trimming cost V 10 bases and J 6 bases, with 24 bases left between them. CDR3 length: 15 residues. DNA for the CDR3: TGTGCCGGCCGAACCGGGCCTAGGGGAGCCGATACGCAGTATTTT. Encoded protein: CAGRTGPRGADTQYF. The whole variable domain, remainder taken from reference TRBV5-6 and TRBJ2-3, is DAGVTQSPTHLIKTRGQQVTLRCSPKSGHDTVSWYQQALGQGPQFIFQYYEEEERQRGNFPDRFSGHQFPNYSSELNVNALLLGDSALYLCAGRTGPRGADTQYFGPGTRLTVL.

The chain combines TRBV20-1 with TRBJ1-1; 9 bases are shared with TRBD1. This CDR3 region has 14 residues. The germline V gene encodes CDR1 DFQATT and CDR2 SNEGSKA (reference sequence). Germline trimming cut 5 bases from V and 6 bases from J; bases unmatched to any gene: 10. The CDR3 bases are TGCAGTGCTCCGTTGGGACAGGGTTTAGCTGAAGCTTTCTTT. Its protein is CSAPLGQGLAEAFF.

This chain links TRBV4-1 with TRBJ2-7, with 9 bases that match TRBD2. The length of the CDR3 is 15 residues. After removal of 4 bases from V and 4 bases from J, the junction contained 8 bases not matched to a gene. CDR1 MGHRA and CDR2 YSYEKL come from the germline V gene. CDR3 sequence (DNA): TGCGCCAGCAGCCCCGTGGTCAGCGGGAGGTACGAGCAGTACTTC. It specifies CASSPVVSGRYEQYF.

The chain uses TRBV7-9 and TRBJ2-7, with 8 bases aligning to TRBD1. The J call may be in error: the DNA end matches TRBJ2-1 better. Germline CDR1 is SEHNR and CDR2 is FQNEAQ (reference sequence). CDR3 size: 13 residues. The CDR3 sequence: CASSFRGPNEQFF. Here the CDR3 DNA reads TGTGCCAGCAGCTTCAGGGGGCCGAATGAGCAGTTCTTC.

A remark on this clonotype: This CDR3 is missing its conserved last phenylalanine or tryptophan, likely due to a read error. In DNA form, the CDR3 reads TGTGCCAGCAGTGTCGTAGCAGAGGAAAATGAGCAGTTCCTC. Its protein product is CASSVVAEENEQFL. The V gene is TRBV28, the J gene TRBJ2-1; D ambiguous. This CDR3 comprises 14 residues. Per the germline V gene, CDR1 is MDHEN and CDR2 is SYDVKM. V gave up 5 bases and J gave up 7 bases, with 15 bases separating them.

V gene TRBV25-1 combines with J gene TRBJ2-5, with unresolved D. Germline values: CDR1 MGHDK, CDR2 SYGVNS. The CDR3 runs 14 residues. V shed 1 base and J shed 5 bases, with 11 bases lying between them. This CDR3 is CASSEFGPMETQYF. CDR3 nucleotide sequence: TGTGCCAGCAGTGAATTCGGACCGATGGAGACCCAGTACTTC.

J is TRBJ2-7 and V is TRBV24-1; weak D call: TRBD2 (5 bases). This CDR3 is built from 13 residues. The V end was cut by 3 bases, the J end by 3 bases, with 8 bases between. The germline CDR1 and CDR2 sequences are KGHDR and SFDVKD. The CDR3 DNA reads as TGTGCCACCAGTGATGAGGGAATCTACGAGCAGTACTTC. Amino acid sequence: CATSDEGIYEQYF.

This chain joins TRBV6-5 and TRBJ1-6; 9 bases map to TRBD1. With V trimmed by 2 bases and J by 7 bases, 3 bases remained unmatched. Germline V gives CDR1 MNHEY, CDR2 SVGAGI. The CDR3 contains 15 residues. The CDR3 loop is CASSYLGQGNSPLHF. For the CDR3, the DNA is TGTGCCAGCAGTTACCTGGGACAGGGCAATTCACCCCTCCACTTT.

Regarding this clonotype: A much larger clone sits a single nucleotide away, making a read error possible. The chain is built from TRBV9 and TRBJ2-5, with TRBD2 as a possible D gene (6 bases). CDR3 size: 13 residues. Germline-derived CDR1 and CDR2 are SGDLS and YYNGEE. V lost 2 bases, J lost 11 bases, and 16 bases lay in between. The CDR3 reads CASSVDGSDEQYF. In nucleotides, the CDR3 is TGTGCCAGCAGCGTCGACGGGAGCGATGAGCAGTACTTC.

This clonotype was seen more than once but under ten times. The V call is TRBV4-1, the J call TRBJ2-7; TRBD1 is a possible D gene (5 bases). Deletions cut 1 base from V and 3 bases from J, with 22 bases between. The germline V gene encodes CDR1 MGHRA and CDR2 YSYEKL. This CDR3 region has 18 residues. The CDR3 DNA is TGCGCCAGCAGCCAAGTCCTCGCCGTGGCAGGGTCTTTCTACGAGCAGTACTTC. This translates into CASSQVLAVAGSFYEQYF.

This chain uses TRBV7-2 with TRBJ2-3; D unclear. Germline CDR1 is SGHTA and CDR2 is FQGNSA. Trimming pared 5 bases from V and 4 bases from J, leaving 13 bases between. CDR3 length: 14 amino acids. In DNA form, the CDR3 reads TGTGCCAGCAGCCCAGTACCGAGCCCAGATACGCAGTATTTT. Its translation is CASSPVPSPDTQYF.

The V gene is TRBV28, the J gene TRBJ2-1; 7 bases fit TRBD2. This CDR3 is built from 17 residues. Germline CDR1 MDHEN, CDR2 SYDVKM. V gave up 6 bases and J gave up 9 bases; unmatched junction bases: 20. In DNA form, the CDR3 reads TGTGCCAGCAGCTGCAGGAGTTACAGGCGGGAGAGTTGTGAGCAGTTCTTC. Translating gives CASSCRSYRRESCEQFF. Full variable domain (outside the CDR3, taken from reference TRBV28 and TRBJ2-1): DVKVTQSSRYLVKRTGEKVFLECVQDMDHENMFWYRQDPGLGLRLIYFSYDVKMKEKGDIPEGYSVSREKKERFSLILESASTNQTSMYLCASSCRSYRRESCEQFFGPGTRLTVL.

This clonotype was seen more than once but under ten times. The gene calls are TRBV3-1 and TRBJ2-5, with D perhaps TRBD1 (6 bases). The V gene's germline CDR1 is LGHDT and CDR2 YNNKEL (reference sequence). The CDR3 totals 14 residues. V shed 4 bases and J shed 5 bases, with 14 bases lying between them. This chain's CDR3 is CASSRGQSEETQYF. The CDR3 bases are TGTGCCAGCAGCCGAGGACAGTCCGAGGAGACCCAGTACTTC.

This clonotype has more than one count but fewer than ten. CDR3 in amino acids: CASSQAGVVHYGYTF. The CDR3 coding sequence is TGTGCCAGCAGCCAAGCAGGGGTCGTTCACTATGGCTACACCTTC. The chain employs TRBV3-1 and TRBJ1-2, with D perhaps TRBD1 (6 bases). Germline assignment: CDR1 LGHDT and CDR2 YNNKEL (reference sequence). Trimming took off 1 base at V and 3 bases at J, with 12 bases between the two ends. The CDR3 loop spans 15 amino acids.

The V gene is TRBV20-1, the J gene TRBJ2-7, with D possibly called TRBD1 or TRBD2 (5 bases each). Germline V gene lookup returns CDR1 DFQATT and CDR2 SNEGSKA (reference sequence). This CDR3 has 16 amino acids. Trimming took 1 base from V and 5 from J, leaving 21 bases between them. The CDR3 loop is CSARVKGDPRGHEQYF. CDR3 DNA sequence: TGCAGTGCTAGAGTCAAAGGGGACCCAAGGGGCCACGAGCAGTACTTC.

This chain connects TRBV20-1 to TRBJ2-5; tentative D call: TRBD2 (5 bases). The CDR3 runs to 14 residues. V lost 2 bases and J 2 bases, leaving 12 bases between the germline ends. Germline V gene sequence: CDR1 DFQATT, CDR2 SNEGSKA (reference sequence). This CDR3 reads CSARPSGSQETQYF. In DNA, the CDR3 is TGCAGTGCTAGACCGAGCGGAAGTCAAGAGACCCAGTACTTC.